Below are 17 T cell receptor beta chains sequenced from a single sample in a study of cytomegalovirus exposure and HLA in healthy donors. With 60 Vbeta and 13 Jbeta primers, the PCR was carried out. Here immunoSEQ multiplex PCR was the method, and the copy in TCRdb shows in-frame clones only, minus some. The data hold 150,000 to 200,000 clones, with around 76% observed a single time. Material: PBMCs. The receptors here all came from a woman aged 30 to 39 in good health and CMV-seropositive.

The CDR3 nucleotides read TGTGCCAGCAGCGTCAAGGGGGACGCCTCACCCCTCCACTTT. Amino acids: CASSVKGDASPLHF. The V and J genes are TRBV9 and TRBJ1-6; D is possibly TRBD1 (6 bases). V gave up 2 bases and J gave up 10 bases, with 13 bases separating them. The CDR3 has 14 residues. Per the germline V gene, CDR1 is SGDLS and CDR2 is YYNGEE.

This clone came up a few times. The chain couples TRBV6-5 to TRBJ2-7; D remains unclear. Trimming removed 5 bases from V and 3 bases from J, with 11 bases in between. The CDR3 contains 13 residues. Looked up from germline, CDR1 is MNHEY and CDR2 is SVGAGI. CDR3 sequence reads: CASSRNTDYEQYF. DNA of the CDR3: TGTGCCAGCAGTCGCAACACCGACTACGAGCAGTACTTC.

The gene calls are TRBV29-1 and TRBJ1-1; D call uncertain. This CDR3 comprises 11 residues. V was pared by 8 bases and J by 2 bases, with 9 bases between. The germline CDR1 and CDR2 sequences are SQVTM and ANQGSEA. The CDR3 loop is CSPLSNTEAFF. The CDR3 bases are TGCAGCCCCCTAAGTAACACTGAAGCTTTCTTT.

The CDR3 coding sequence is TGTGCCACCAGCAGAGATTGGGACAGGGGTAGGTCACCCCTCCACTTT. Residues: CATSRDWDRGRSPLHF. This chain uses TRBV15 with TRBJ1-6; 10 bases line up with TRBD1. Trimming at V came to 0 bases and at J to 10 bases, leaving 6 bases not matched to a gene. Looked up from germline, CDR1 is LNHNV and CDR2 is YYDKDF (reference sequence). This CDR3 contains 16 residues.

The chain links TRBV29-1 to TRBJ1-2, with D perhaps matching TRBD1 (5 bases). This CDR3 spans 9 amino acids. From germline, CDR1 is SQVTM and CDR2 ANQGSEA. The V end lost 3 bases, the J end lost 14 bases, and 10 bases lay between the germline ends. The CDR3 spells CSVEEGWTF. As DNA, the CDR3 is TGCAGCGTTGAGGAGGGGTGGACCTTC.

This chain joins TRBV5-1 and TRBJ1-2; TRBD1 is a possible D gene (6 bases). The CDR3 spans 13 residues. Germline V lookup: CDR1 SGHRS, CDR2 YFSETQ. V lost 0 bases and J 8 bases, leaving 11 bases between the germline ends. The CDR3 sequence: CASSLEQGSGYTF. Here the CDR3 DNA reads TGCGCCAGCAGCTTGGAACAGGGTAGCGGCTACACCTTC. The whole variable domain, filled in from reference TRBV5-1 and TRBJ1-2, reads KAGVTQTPRYLIKTRGQQVTLSCSPISGHRSVSWYQQTPGQGLQFLFEYFSETQRNKGNFPGRFSGRQFSNSRSEMNVSTLELGDSALYLCASSLEQGSGYTFGSGTRLTVV.

The V and J genes are TRBV7-9 and TRBJ1-4; D is possibly TRBD1 (6 bases). Trimming removed 4 bases from V and 5 bases from J, with 20 bases in between. This CDR3 has 17 residues. Germline assignment: CDR1 SEHNR and CDR2 FQNEAQ (reference sequence). CDR3 DNA: TGTGCCAGCAGCTCCCAACGGGGGCGGGGGGAGAATGAAAAACTGTTTTTT. Translation gives CASSSQRGRGENEKLFF. The whole variable domain, filled in from reference TRBV7-9 and TRBJ1-4, reads DTGVSQNPRHKITKRGQNVTFRCDPISEHNRLYWYRQTLGQGPEFLTYFQNEAQLEKSRLLSDRFSAERPKGSFSTLEIQRTEQGDSAMYLCASSSQRGRGENEKLFFGSGTQLSVL.

For the CDR3, the DNA is TGCGCCAGCAGCTTTGGGGGCCCCACTGAAGCTTTCTTT. It is translated as CASSFGGPTEAFF. The chain recombines TRBV5-1 with TRBJ1-1, with D perhaps matching TRBD1 (6 bases). The CDR3 loop spans 13 amino acids. The V gene's germline CDR1 is SGHRS and CDR2 YFSETQ. Trimming removed 2 bases at V and 4 bases at J, with 9 bases between. Drawing the rest from reference TRBV5-1 and TRBJ1-1, the complete variable domain is KAGVTQTPRYLIKTRGQQVTLSCSPISGHRSVSWYQQTPGQGLQFLFEYFSETQRNKGNFPGRFSGRQFSNSRSEMNVSTLELGDSALYLCASSFGGPTEAFFGQGTRLTVV.

The V and J genes are TRBV4-1 and TRBJ1-1; D unclear. Looked up from germline, CDR1 is MGHRA and CDR2 is YSYEKL. Trimming left V 3 bases short and J 2 bases short, with 19 bases between. The CDR3 contains 17 residues. The CDR3 is CASSHVLLHRPNTEAFF. The CDR3 DNA reads as TGCGCCAGCAGCCATGTCCTCTTGCACAGACCAAACACTGAAGCTTTCTTT.

The rearrangement joins TRBV19 to TRBJ1-1; D is possibly TRBD1 (6 bases). CDR1 LNHDA and CDR2 SQIVND come from the germline V gene (reference sequence). This CDR3 contains 15 residues. Trimming shortened V by 9 bases and J by 4 bases, and 21 bases separated the two germline ends. CDR3 sequence (DNA): TGTGCCAGCACAGGCTCACACAGGGTTAGCACTGAAGCTTTCTTT. Protein sequence: CASTGSHRVSTEAFF.

The chain joins TRBV18 to TRBJ2-7, with D perhaps TRBD2 (5 bases). CDR3 length: 14 amino acids. V dropped 3 bases and J dropped 4 bases, with 13 bases sitting between them. The V gene's germline CDR1 is KGHSH and CDR2 LQKENI. CDR3 in amino acids: CASSPTGLTYEQYF. CDR3 DNA sequence: TGTGCCAGCTCACCGACGGGGTTGACTTACGAGCAGTACTTC.

The chain couples TRBV9 to TRBJ2-1; D gene unclear. The ends were cut back, 1 base at V and 9 bases at J, with 17 bases in the middle. Germline V gene lookup returns CDR1 SGDLS and CDR2 YYNGEE. CDR3 length: 15 residues. The CDR3 here is CASSVNDFRGAEQFF. The CDR3 nucleotides are TGTGCCAGCAGCGTAAACGACTTTCGCGGCGCTGAGCAGTTCTTC. Full variable domain (outside the CDR3, taken from reference TRBV9 and TRBJ2-1): DSGVTQTPKHLITATGQRVTLRCSPRSGDLSVYWYQQSLDQGLQFLIQYYNGEERAKGNILERFSAQQFPDLHSELNLSSLELGDSALYFCASSVNDFRGAEQFFGPGTRLTVL.

The chain is built from TRBV6-6 and TRBJ2-5; 12 positions match TRBD2. Judging by the DNA end, TRBJ2-7 fits better; the J call may be wrong. The CDR3 runs 14 residues. CDR1 and CDR2 from the germline V gene are MNHNY and SVGAGI (reference sequence). The CDR3 coding sequence is TGTGCCAGCAGTTACACACTAGCGGGGGGCGAGCAGTACTTC. Amino acids: CASSYTLAGGEQYF.

The V call is TRBV4-3, the J call TRBJ2-5, with TRBD2 as a possible D gene (6 bases). This CDR3 has 15 residues. Germline V gives CDR1 LGHNA, CDR2 YSLEER. V was clipped by 0 bases and J by 4 bases, with 12 bases between them. The CDR3, as DNA: TGCGCCAGCAGCCAAGATGTTACAGCGGGAGAGACCCAGTACTTC. Translated, it gives CASSQDVTAGETQYF.

The CDR3 sequence is CASSDLGGYTGELFF. In DNA, the CDR3 is TGCGCCAGCAGTGATTTAGGGGGATACACCGGGGAGCTGTTTTTT. J is TRBJ2-2 and V is TRBV10-2, with a possible D match to TRBD1 (6 bases). In germline, CDR1 is WSHSY, CDR2 SAAADI. Trimming stripped 3 bases from V and 3 bases from J, with 11 bases between. This CDR3 region has 15 residues.

CDR3: CASSTLGQATEAFF. CDR3 nucleotides: TGTGCCAGTAGTACCCTCGGACAGGCCACTGAAGCTTTCTTT. The chain couples TRBV19 to TRBJ1-1, with TRBD1 matching over 7 bases. CDR1 and CDR2 (germline): LNHDA, SQIVND (reference sequence). This CDR3 comprises 14 residues. Unmatched junction bases numbered 6, after V lost 4 bases and J lost 4 bases.

The J gene is TRBJ2-3, the V gene TRBV10-3; maybe TRBD1 (5 bases). The V gene lost 3 bases and the J gene lost 4 bases, with 17 bases spanning the gap. The CDR3 is made up of 16 amino acids. Germline loops: CDR1 ENHRY, CDR2 SYGVKD. The CDR3 protein is CAISDWARGSADTQYF. The CDR3 region has the DNA TGTGCCATCAGTGATTGGGCTAGGGGCAGCGCAGATACGCAGTATTTT.